A selection of T cell receptor beta chains follows, all from one sample in a study of T cell repertoires in cytomegalovirus infection. TCRdb re-called the reads through MiXCR, storing one row per CDR3 protein. The sample lists 150,000 to 200,000 distinct CDR3 sequences; approximately 15% were seen once. The sample consisted of PBMCs. Receptors were obtained from a human donor in good health (CMV status not recorded). Some clones in this sample may be carry-over from other donors' samples. The CDR3 runs from the conserved cysteine through the conserved F or W. D genes are given only for firm matches. Rows give clone size only sometimes, using once, few, many, or a class for an expanded clone.

many	.	TRBV7-3	15	TRBJ2-5	TGTGCCAGCAGCTCAGAGGAGGGTCCTAGAGAGACCCAGTACTTC	CASSSEEGPRETQYF
many	.	TRBV7-6	15	TRBJ2-3	TGTGCCAGCAGCCCCCAAGCGGGCTACACAGATACGCAGTATTTT	CASSPQAGYTDTQYF
few	.	TRBV4-1	16	TRBJ1-5	TGCGCCAGCAGCCAATTTTGGACAGTCGGCAATCAGCCCCAGCATTTT	CASSQFWTVGNQPQHF
many	.	TRBV7-2	14	TRBJ2-5	TGTGCCAGCAGCTCCGGGGGCTATTTTGAGACCCAGTACTTC	CASSSGGYFETQYF
many	TRBD2	TRBV7-9	16	TRBJ2-7	TGTGCCAGCAGCTCGCTAACATGGGAGGGCTCCTACGAGCAGTACTTC	CASSSLTWEGSYEQYF
few	TRBD2	TRBV9	16	TRBJ2-1	TGTGCCAGCAGCGTAGCTAGGCTAGCGGTTTACAATGAGCAGTTCTTC	CASSVARLAVYNEQFF
.	.	TRBV4-3	14	TRBJ1-1	TGCGCCAGCAGCCAAGAGAGGTGGAACACTGAAGCTTTCTTT	CASSQERWNTEAFF
.	.	TRBV7-9	16	TRBJ2-1	TGTGCCAGCAGCTACAGGGGAGGGGGAAATTACAATGAGCAGTTCTTC	CASSYRGGGNYNEQFF
many	.	TRBV9	17	TRBJ2-7	TGTGCCAGCAGCGCCAAAGCCGGGACTTCCAGCTCCTACGAGCAGTACTTC	CASSAKAGTSSSYEQYF
.	.	TRBV15	15	TRBJ2-7	TGTGCCACCAGCACCTGGCAGGGAGGTTCGTACGAGCAGTACTTC	CATSTWQGGSYEQYF
few	.	TRBV7-9	14	TRBJ1-6	TGTGCCAGCAGCTTGACCTCCCATAATTCACCCCTCCACTTT	CASSLTSHNSPLHF
many	.	TRBV2	14	TRBJ2-6	TGTGCCAGCGAACAGGGTTCTGGGGCCAACGTCCTGACTTTC	CASEQGSGANVLTF
many	.	TRBV7-2	13	TRBJ2-5	TGTGCCAGCAGCTTATCAGCGACGGAGACCCAGTACTTC	CASSLSATETQYF
once	.	TRBV15	13	TRBJ2-5	TGTGCCACCAGCAGAGTGGGGGGAGAGACCACCTACTTC	CATSRVGGETTYF
many	.	TRBV7-8	17	TRBJ1-5	TGTGCCAGCAGCTTAGCGCGAGTGGGTAAGGGCAATCAGCCCCAGCATTTT	CASSLARVGKGNQPQHF
.	TRBD2	TRBV29-1	14	TRBJ2-1	TGCAGCGCGGGCCGGCGGGGGTTTTACAATGAGCAGTTCTTC	CSAGRRGFYNEQFF
.	.	TRBV20-1	17	TRBJ2-2	TGCAGTGCTAGAGTCTCCGGGGGTCCCTTAAACACCGGGGAGCTGTTTTTT	CSARVSGGPLNTGELFF
many	.	TRBV19	12	TRBJ1-1	TGTGCCAGTAGTCCCCTAGGGACTGAAGCTTTCTTT	CASSPLGTEAFF
.	.	TRBV28	15	TRBJ2-3	TGTGCCAGCAAAATAGCGGAGGGTGGGGCGGATACGCAGTATTTT	CASKIAEGGADTQYF
.	.	TRBV7-9	13	TRBJ1-5	TGTGCCAGCAGCTTAATCCAGGGGCAGCCCCAGCATTTT	CASSLIQGQPQHF
few	TRBD1	TRBV5-1	14	TRBJ2-3	TGCGCCAGCAGCTTCAATACAGGGGTAGATACGCAGTATTTT	CASSFNTGVDTQYF
.	.	TRBV24-1	16	TRBJ2-2	TGTGCCACCAGTGGGGTGCGGGACACACACACCGGGGAGCTGTTTTTT	CATSGVRDTHTGELFF
many	.	TRBV15	14	TRBJ2-5	TGTGCCACCCGACTGTGGGTTCAGGGGGAGACCCAGTACTTC	CATRLWVQGETQYF
.	.	TRBV7-4	13	TRBJ2-7	TGTGCCAGCAGCCACTCCTCCTCCTACGAGCAGTACTTC	CASSHSSSYEQYF
many	.	TRBV7-3	14	TRBJ1-1	TGTGCCAGCAGCTTAACCCACCCGGGCACTGAAGCTTTCTTT	CASSLTHPGTEAFF
many	.	TRBV11-2	14	TRBJ1-5	TGTGCCAGCAGCTTAGATGGCAGCTATCAGCCCCAGCATTTT	CASSLDGSYQPQHF
many	TRBD1	TRBV2	14	TRBJ1-4	TGTGCCAGCCGATGGGACAGGGGAAATGAAAAACTGTTTTTT	CASRWDRGNEKLFF
few	TRBD1	TRBV5-1	19	TRBJ1-3	TGCGCCAGCAGCTTCCGAGGGACAGGGCTTCCAACGGGTGGAAACACCATATATTTT	CASSFRGTGLPTGGNTIYF
many	TRBD2	TRBV7-2	18	TRBJ2-1	TGTGCCAGCAGCCTCGGGGCCAGCGGGGGGCGCTCCTACAATGAGCAGTTCTTC	CASSLGASGGRSYNEQFF
many	.	TRBV7-9	13	TRBJ2-5	TGTGCCAGCAGCGAGACTAGGGGAGAGACCCAGTACTTC	CASSETRGETQYF
many	.	TRBV7-2	16	TRBJ2-3	TGTGCCAGCAGCTTAGCGACAATTCTACGGGCAGATACGCAGTATTTT	CASSLATILRADTQYF
few	.	TRBV20-1	12	TRBJ1-3	TGCAGTGCTAGGGCCCCTGGAAACACCATATATTTT	CSARAPGNTIYF
many	.	TRBV7-2	14	TRBJ1-3	TGTGCCAGCAGCTCCCCAGGGGCAGGAAACACCATATATTTT	CASSSPGAGNTIYF
few	.	TRBV18	16	TRBJ1-6	TGTGCCAGCTCACCCGAACCCGCCTCCAAGGGGTCACCCCTCCACTTT	CASSPEPASKGSPLHF
many	.	TRBV7-2	14	TRBJ2-3	TGTGCCAGCAGCACCGTAGCGTTGACAGATACGCAGTATTTT	CASSTVALTDTQYF
many	.	TRBV7-2	14	TRBJ2-7	TGTGCCAGCAGCTTGCAGAGGGAACTCTACGAGCAGTACTTC	CASSLQRELYEQYF
.	.	TRBV10-3	14	TRBJ2-3	TGTGCCGCCAACCCTGGTACTAGCACAGATACGCAGTATTTT	CAANPGTSTDTQYF
.	.	TRBV6-4	14	TRBJ1-5	TGTGCCAGCAGTGACTCAGGGGACAATCAGCCCCAGCATTTT	CASSDSGDNQPQHF
.	.	TRBV23-1	15	TRBJ1-1	TGCGCCAGCAGAACCACCGGGGACTCGGACACTGAAGCTTTCTTT	CASRTTGDSDTEAFF
few	TRBD1	TRBV29-1	13	TRBJ1-1	TGCAGCGTTGAAGGCCAGGGGGCCGCTGAAGCTTTCTTT	CSVEGQGAAEAFF
many	.	TRBV20-1	13	TRBJ2-1	TGCAGTGCTAGAGATAGCGCCTACAATGAGCAGTTCTTC	CSARDSAYNEQFF
.	.	TRBV28	14	TRBJ2-2	TGTGCCAGCAGTTTAAGTAAGAACACCGGGGAGCTGTTTTTT	CASSLSKNTGELFF
.	TRBD1	TRBV13	15	TRBJ2-7	TGTGCCAGCACCCCCGGGACAGGGGTTAGCTACGAGCAGTACTTC	CASTPGTGVSYEQYF
many	.	TRBV19	13	TRBJ1-6	TGTGCCACCTCTGGCAGGGGCAATTCACCCCTCCACTTT	CATSGRGNSPLHF
many	TRBD1	TRBV25-1	15	TRBJ1-2	TGTGCCAGCAGTGCCCGGGACAGGGTAATAGGGGGCTACACCTTC	CASSARDRVIGGYTF
many	.	TRBV10-3	15	TRBJ2-1	TGTGCCATCAGCGAAGGGACACTCCCCTACAATGAGCAGTTCTTC	CAISEGTLPYNEQFF
few	.	TRBV20-1	13	TRBJ1-2	TGCAGTGCTACCTCAACAGCTAACTATGGCTACACCTTC	CSATSTANYGYTF
.	.	TRBV20-1	13	TRBJ1-1	TGCAGTGCTAGCCGCACAGGGAACACTGAAGCTTTCTTT	CSASRTGNTEAFF
few	.	TRBV30	14	TRBJ2-6	TGTGCCCGGAAGGGGGGCTCTGGGGCCAACGTCCTGACTTTC	CARKGGSGANVLTF
few	TRBD2	TRBV7-3	14	TRBJ2-3	TGTGCCAGCAGCTTCGGGACTAGGGTAGATACGCAGTATTTT	CASSFGTRVDTQYF
many	TRBD1	TRBV7-2	14	TRBJ1-5	TGTGCCAGCAGCAACAGGGGAGGCAATCAGCCCCAGCATTTT	CASSNRGGNQPQHF
.	.	TRBV7-9	15	TRBJ2-7	TGTGCCAGCAGCTTAAAGACACAGGGCTCACACGAGCAGTACTTC	CASSLKTQGSHEQYF
many	.	TRBV28	17	TRBJ2-7	TGTGCCAGCAGTTCCTCCACGGAGGGGCTTTACTCCTACGAGCAGTACTTC	CASSSSTEGLYSYEQYF
many	TRBD2	TRBV19	16	TRBJ2-7	TGTGCCAGTAGGGGAAAGGCCCCGGGGGGCTCCTACGAGCAGTACTTC	CASRGKAPGGSYEQYF
many	.	TRBV7-2	15	TRBJ1-3	TGTGCCAGCAGCGAAGACTTCCACTCTGGAAACACCATATATTTT	CASSEDFHSGNTIYF
.	.	TRBV3-1	12	TRBJ1-2	TGTGCCAGCAGCCCCTGGGGGGAGGGCTACACCTTC	CASSPWGEGYTF
.	.	TRBV5-1	17	TRBJ2-5	TGCGCCAGCAGCTTGGTAGGGCACCAGACCGGTCGGGAGACCCAGTACTTC	CASSLVGHQTGRETQYF
.	.	TRBV18	15	TRBJ2-7	TGTGCCAGCTCCTCTGTTAGGACGGCCTCCTACGAGCAGTACTTC	CASSSVRTASYEQYF
few	.	TRBV28	16	TRBJ2-2	TGTGCCAGCAGTCCCTCGTTAGGGTTGAACACCGGGGAGCTGTTTTTT	CASSPSLGLNTGELFF